The rows below give T cell receptor beta chains drawn from one sample of a study of CD8 T cells in ankylosing spondylitis. TCRdb recomputed calls from the 5' RACE reads with MiXCR, one row per CDR3 protein. The table lists 400,000 to 450,000 distinct CDR3 sequences, 17% of them singletons. Material: blood, either unsorted or a sorted T cell fraction (not recorded which). Receptors were obtained from a male donor with ankylosing spondylitis. The CDR3 runs from the conserved cysteine through the conserved F or W. D genes are given only for firm matches. Clone size is stated in some rows and not others, as once, few, many or a class when expanded.

>TRBV12-3/TRBV12-4|-|TRBJ2-7|-
CASSPQPPGVTYEQYF
TGTGCCAGCAGTCCGCAACCTCCTGGAGTTACCTACGAGCAGTACTTC
>TRBV28|-|TRBJ2-1|few
CASSQGELSRNEQFF
TGTGCCAGCAGCCAAGGGGAGTTGTCACGGAATGAGCAGTTCTTC
>TRBV20-1|-|TRBJ2-5|few
CSACDREGEETQYF
TGCAGTGCCTGCGACAGGGAGGGGGAAGAGACCCAGTACTTC
>TRBV7-2|-|TRBJ1-5|-
CASSPGFSSNQPQHF
TGTGCCAGCAGCCCCGGGTTTTCTAGCAATCAGCCCCAGCATTTT
>TRBV27|TRBD2|TRBJ2-4|few
CASSRLAGELAKNIQYF
TGTGCCAGCAGCCGATTAGCGGGAGAGTTAGCCAAAAACATTCAGTACTTC
>TRBV5-6|-|TRBJ1-6|-
CASSFGRAGPLHF
TGTGCCAGCAGCTTTGGACGGGCAGGACCCCTCCACTTT
>TRBV6-1|-|TRBJ1-4|-
CASSETAGYEKLFF
TGTGCCAGCAGTGAGACGGCAGGGTATGAAAAACTGTTTTTT
>TRBV12-3/TRBV12-4|-|TRBJ2-2|-
CASTYTGELFF
TGTGCCAGCACCTACACCGGGGAGCTGTTTTTT
>TRBV7-8|TRBD1|TRBJ1-1|few
CASSLVRGRTEAFF
TGTGCCAGCAGCTTAGTAAGGGGGCGGACTGAAGCTTTCTTT
>TRBV11-2|-|TRBJ2-3|few
CASSLRAKGTTDTQYF
TGTGCCAGCAGCTTAAGGGCCAAAGGCACAACAGATACGCAGTATTTT
>TRBV7-2|-|TRBJ1-2|few
CASSVIQDVYGYTF
TGTGCCAGCAGCGTGATACAGGACGTCTATGGCTACACCTTC
>TRBV20-1|TRBD2|TRBJ2-2|few
CSARDRVAGGPDTGELFF
TGCAGTGCTAGAGATAGAGTAGCGGGAGGCCCGGACACCGGGGAGCTGTTTTTT
>TRBV7-9|-|TRBJ1-4|few
CASSLDALINEKLFF
TGTGCCAGCAGCTTAGATGCCCTAATCAATGAAAAACTGTTTTTT
>TRBV30|-|TRBJ2-7|few
CAWSSDYEQYF
TGTGCCTGGAGCTCTGATTACGAGCAGTACTTC